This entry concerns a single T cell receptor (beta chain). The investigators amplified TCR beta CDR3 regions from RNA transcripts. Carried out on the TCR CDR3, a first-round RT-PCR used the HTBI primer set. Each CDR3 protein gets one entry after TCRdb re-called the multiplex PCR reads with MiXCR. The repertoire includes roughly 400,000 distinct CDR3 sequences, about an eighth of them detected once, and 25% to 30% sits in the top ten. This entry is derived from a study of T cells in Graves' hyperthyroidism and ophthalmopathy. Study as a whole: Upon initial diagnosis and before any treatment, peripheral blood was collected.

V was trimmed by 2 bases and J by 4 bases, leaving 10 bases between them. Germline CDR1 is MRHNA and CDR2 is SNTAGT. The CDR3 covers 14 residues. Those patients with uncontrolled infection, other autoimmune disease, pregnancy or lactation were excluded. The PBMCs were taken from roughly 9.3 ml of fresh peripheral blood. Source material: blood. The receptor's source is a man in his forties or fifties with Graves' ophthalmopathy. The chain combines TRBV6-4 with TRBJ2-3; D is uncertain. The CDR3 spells CASSDGFGADTQYF. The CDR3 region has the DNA TGTGCCAGCAGTGACGGGTTTGGGGCAGATACGCAGTATTTT.